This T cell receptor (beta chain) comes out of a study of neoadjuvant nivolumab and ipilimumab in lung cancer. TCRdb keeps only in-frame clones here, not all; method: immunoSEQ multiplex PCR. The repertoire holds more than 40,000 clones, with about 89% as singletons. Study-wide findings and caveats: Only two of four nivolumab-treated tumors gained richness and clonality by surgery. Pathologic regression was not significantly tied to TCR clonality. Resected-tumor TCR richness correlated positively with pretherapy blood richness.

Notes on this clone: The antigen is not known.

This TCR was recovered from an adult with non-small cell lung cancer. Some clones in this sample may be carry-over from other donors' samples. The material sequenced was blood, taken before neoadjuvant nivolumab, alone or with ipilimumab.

The CDR3 nucleotides are TGTGCCAGCAGCTTAGCGGGGGGTAGGGCGGCTGACACCGGGGAGCTGTTTTTT. It encodes CASSLAGGRAADTGELFF. The gene calls are TRBV11-1 and TRBJ2-2; a possible D gene is TRBD2 (6 bases). The CDR3 totals 18 residues. Per the germline V gene, CDR1 is SGHAT and CDR2 is FQDESV (reference sequence). Trimming left V 0 bases short and J 3 bases short, with 17 bases between.